The 26 T cell receptor beta chains in this list originate from one sample, sequenced in a study of T-cell reconstitution after alpha-beta-depleted transplantation in children (dated by TCRdb to 2016 to 2017). The treatment or condition label corresponds to: allogeneic hematopoietic cell transplantation with graft depleted of TCRalphabeta T cells and CD19 B cells. Library preparation used PCR. Sequencing was performed on an Illumina HiSeq 2500. TCR libraries were prepared with molecular barcoding, using unique molecular identifiers to normalize TCRbeta repertoire quantification. TCRdb ran its own pipeline on the public reads, namely fastp trimming at Q25 and MiXCR clone calling, and kept in-frame beta chains. Rows are combined by CDR3 protein, so each entry shows the most common genes and DNA. The sample includes 200,000 or so distinct CDR3 sequences, with 5.5% to 7% observed a single time. Around 5% of the sample lies in the top ten.

The sequences come from PBMCs, collected before TCRalphabeta/CD19-depleted stem cell transplant. These receptors all come from a boy aged 2 to 10 with acute lymphoblastic leukemia, due to receive a stem cell transplant.

The chain employs TRBV6-1 and TRBJ2-6, with TRBD1 matching 9 bases. The junction had 4 bases not matched to a gene; V was cut back by 6 bases and J by 4 bases. The CDR3 spans 15 residues. Per germline, CDR1 MNHNS and CDR2 SASEGT. CDR3 amino acids: CASRWTGVGANVLTF. In DNA, the CDR3 is TGTGCCAGCAGGTGGACAGGGGTAGGGGCCAACGTCCTGACTTTC.

This clonotype was seen a few times. The DNA of the CDR3 is TGTGCCAGCAGTTTAGTATCGGGTGCGGCCTCCTCCTACGAGCAGTACTTC. Amino acids: CASSLVSGAASSYEQYF. The chain employs TRBV28 and TRBJ2-7; D uncertain. V lost 2 bases and J 0 bases, leaving 17 bases between the germline ends. The CDR3 has 17 residues. The germline V gene encodes CDR1 MDHEN and CDR2 SYDVKM.

This clonotype was counted ten times or more. This chain joins TRBV15 and TRBJ2-4, with D possibly being TRBD1 or TRBD2 (6 bases each). The CDR3 extends over 14 amino acids. Per germline, CDR1 LNHNV and CDR2 YYDKDF (reference sequence). V lost 11 bases and J 0 bases, leaving 14 bases between the germline ends. DNA for the CDR3: TGTGCCGCGGGACAAACACTAGCCAAAAACATTCAGTACTTC. Protein sequence: CAAGQTLAKNIQYF. The full variable domain, completed using reference TRBV15 and TRBJ2-4, is DAMVIQNPRYQVTQFGKPVTLSCSQTLNHNVMYWYQQKSSQAPKLLFHYYDKDFNNEADTPDNFQSRRPNTSFCFLDIRSPGLGDTAMYLCAAGQTLAKNIQYFGAGTRLSVL.

This clonotype came up many times. The chain is built from TRBV5-5 and TRBJ2-1; unclear D gene. Germline values: CDR1 SGHKS, CDR2 YYEKEE (reference sequence). The CDR3 runs 13 residues. Trimming removed 0 bases at V and 12 bases at J, with 13 bases between. CDR3 amino acids: CASSLEGDLGQFF. The CDR3 DNA follows: TGTGCCAGCAGCTTGGAAGGTGATCTCGGGCAGTTCTTC.

This clonotype was observed at least ten times. V and J are TRBV7-8 and TRBJ1-1; weak D call: TRBD1 (5 bases). Looked up from germline, CDR1 is SGHVS and CDR2 is FQNEAQ. The CDR3 has 14 amino acids. Trimming left V 7 bases short and J 5 bases short, with 17 bases between. The CDR3 DNA sequence: TGTGCCAGCACCCCTGGGAGGGGTTGGACTGAAGCTTTCTTT. Its protein product is CASTPGRGWTEAFF.

The sample holds many counts of this clonotype. The chain is built from TRBV12-3 or TRBV12-4 and TRBJ1-1; perhaps TRBD1 as D (6 bases). The CDR3 has 14 amino acids. Deletions cut 3 bases from V and 0 bases from J, with 8 bases between. For the CDR3, the DNA is TGTGCCAGCAGTTTTGGGGGCCTGAACACTGAAGCTTTCTTT. Amino acids: CASSFGGLNTEAFF.

The table lists this clonotype with many counts. The CDR3 loop is CASSQVQGRYTEAFF. In DNA, the CDR3 is TGCGCCAGCAGCCAGGTGCAGGGGAGGTACACTGAAGCTTTCTTT. This rearrangement joins TRBV4-1 to TRBJ1-1, with D tentatively TRBD1 (6 bases). The CDR3 runs to 15 residues. Per germline, CDR1 MGHRA and CDR2 YSYEKL. Trimming removed 3 bases at V and 3 bases at J, with 14 bases between.

The V call is TRBV5-5, the J call TRBJ2-7, with D maybe TRBD1 (5 bases). CDR1 is SGHKS and CDR2 is YYEKEE in the germline V gene (reference sequence). Trimming stripped 3 bases from V and 6 bases from J, with 13 bases between. The CDR3 extends over 13 amino acids. The CDR3, as DNA: TGTGCCAGCAGCTCCCCAGGGTTAGCCGAGCAGTACTTC. Translating it yields CASSSPGLAEQYF.

The sample holds a few counts of this clonotype. V is TRBV28 and J is TRBJ2-5, with D hard to call. The germline V and J ends were trimmed by 8 bases and 3 bases, with 10 bases remaining between them. Germline CDR1 and CDR2: MDHEN and SYDVKM. The CDR3 covers 12 residues. The CDR3 region is CASQATKETQYF. Written as DNA, the CDR3 is TGTGCCAGCCAAGCGACGAAAGAGACCCAGTACTTC.

This clonotype was recorded many times. The chain links TRBV4-2 to TRBJ2-3; no reliable D call. The CDR3 contains 15 residues. Trimming shortened V by 0 bases and J by 6 bases, and 13 bases separated the two germline ends. Germline V gene data show CDR1 as LGHNA and CDR2 as YNFKEQ. CDR3 DNA: TGTGCCAGCAGCCAAGATCCAGGCCGAGCGGATACGCAGTATTTT. This sequence encodes CASSQDPGRADTQYF.

This clonotype was detected a few times. This chain links TRBV6-5 with TRBJ2-5, with D tentatively TRBD2 (6 bases). The germline CDR1 and CDR2 sequences are MNHEY and SVGAGI. CDR3 length: 16 amino acids. Trimming cost V 0 bases and J 7 bases, with 18 bases left between them. CDR3 amino acids: CASSYSLGTALPTQYF. CDR3 sequence (DNA): TGTGCCAGCAGTTACTCGCTTGGGACTGCCCTGCCGACCCAGTACTTC.

The chain joins TRBV3-1 to TRBJ1-2; no reliable D call. V dropped 6 bases and J dropped 4 bases, with 15 bases sitting between them. Germline V lookup: CDR1 LGHDT, CDR2 YNNKEL (reference sequence). The CDR3 contains 14 residues. Here the CDR3 DNA reads TGTGCCAGCAGGGAGAGAGGAGGGAGCTATGGCTACACCTTC. Translation gives CASRERGGSYGYTF.

V and J are TRBV5-6 and TRBJ2-3; D gene uncertain. The V gene lost 0 bases and the J gene lost 2 bases, with 10 bases spanning the gap. Germline V gene sequence: CDR1 SGHDT, CDR2 YYEEEE. The CDR3 loop spans 15 amino acids. DNA of the CDR3: TGTGCCAGCAGCTTGGCGGTCGGCGCCACAGATACGCAGTATTTT. This codes for CASSLAVGATDTQYF. Looking up the rest from reference TRBV5-6 and TRBJ2-3 gives the full variable domain: DAGVTQSPTHLIKTRGQQVTLRCSPKSGHDTVSWYQQALGQGPQFIFQYYEEEERQRGNFPDRFSGHQFPNYSSELNVNALLLGDSALYLCASSLAVGATDTQYFGPGTRLTVL.

At least ten counts were recorded for this clonotype. The V call is TRBV7-9, the J call TRBJ2-2, with D unclear. Trimming removed 11 bases at V and 7 bases at J, with 8 bases between. CDR1 is SEHNR and CDR2 is FQNEAQ in the germline V gene (reference sequence). The CDR3 totals 10 residues. The CDR3 loop reads CAQDGGELFF. The DNA of the CDR3 is TGTGCCCAGGACGGCGGGGAGCTGTTTTTT.

This clonotype was observed many times. The rearrangement joins TRBV20-1 to TRBJ1-5; D possibly corresponds to TRBD1 (5 bases). Germline V gene data show CDR1 as DFQATT and CDR2 as SNEGSKA (reference sequence). V gave up 1 base and J gave up 16 bases, with 14 bases separating them. The CDR3 contains 11 residues. The CDR3 sequence is CSARADRRIHF. DNA of the CDR3: TGCAGTGCTAGAGCCGACAGAAGAATCCATTTT.

This chain uses TRBV4-1 with TRBJ2-4, with a tentative D call TRBD1 (6 bases). V shed 3 bases and J shed 1 base, with 13 bases lying between them. This CDR3 has 16 amino acids. CDR1 and CDR2 from the germline V gene are MGHRA and YSYEKL. CDR3 bases: TGCGCCAGCAGCCACGGACAGAACGACGCCAAAAACATTCAGTACTTC. It encodes CASSHGQNDAKNIQYF.

Ten or more counts support this clonotype. The chain couples TRBV29-1 to TRBJ2-1; TRBD2 agrees at 12 bases. V dropped 4 bases and J dropped 7; count of bases not matched to a gene: 11. CDR3 length equals 16 residues. CDR1 is SQVTM, CDR2 ANQGSEA, per germline. For the CDR3, the DNA is TGCAGCGTTGCCAGTGGTGCTAGCGGGGGGGTGAATGAGCAGTTCTTC. Amino acids: CSVASGASGGVNEQFF.

J is TRBJ1-5 and V is TRBV12-3 or TRBV12-4, with unresolved D. CDR3 length: 13 amino acids. The V end was cut by 3 bases, the J end by 0 bases, with 3 bases between. CDR3 nucleotides: TGTGCCAGCAGTTTTTCTAGCAATCAGCCCCAGCATTTT. It encodes CASSFSSNQPQHF.

The V call is TRBV5-1, the J call TRBJ1-4; TRBD1 might be the D (6 bases). Trimming removed 1 base at V and 8 bases at J, with 12 bases between. The CDR3 consists of 14 residues. Germline lookup yields CDR1 SGHRS and CDR2 YFSETQ. As DNA, the CDR3 is TGCGCCAGCAGCTTGTCAGGGGTGGAGGAAAAACTGTTTTTT. Protein product: CASSLSGVEEKLFF.

This clonotype was found many times. The V gene is TRBV20-1, the J gene TRBJ2-2; D possibly corresponds to TRBD2 (5 bases). Trimming pared 0 bases from V and 4 bases from J, leaving 12 bases between. CDR3 size: 15 residues. Per the germline V gene, CDR1 is DFQATT and CDR2 is SNEGSKA (reference sequence). The DNA for the CDR3 is TGCAGTGCTAGAGATCGGAGGTTGGGCACCGGGGAGCTGTTTTTT. Translation: CSARDRRLGTGELFF.

This clonotype was detected a few times. The genes are TRBV11-2 and TRBJ2-2; 9 nucleotides line up with TRBD2. Germline V CDR1 and CDR2: SGHAT, FQNNGV. The ends lost 6 bases at V and 0 bases at J; junction bases unmatched: 5. The CDR3 length is 16 residues. In DNA, the CDR3 is TGTGCCAGCAGGGGGCGGGAGGGTCCGAACACCGGGGAGCTGTTTTTT. Translating gives CASRGREGPNTGELFF. Full variable domain (rest looked up from reference TRBV11-2 and TRBJ2-2): EAGVAQSPRYKIIEKRQSVAFWCNPISGHATLYWYQQILGQGPKLLIQFQNNGVVDDSQLPKDRFSAERLKGVDSTLKIQPAKLEDSAVYLCASRGREGPNTGELFFGEGSRLTVL.

This clonotype was counted ten times or more. The chain joins TRBV3-1 to TRBJ2-5, with TRBD2 identical over 11 bases. V lost 4 bases and J lost 5; bases outside the gene matches: 9. CDR3 size: 16 residues. Germline loops: CDR1 LGHDT, CDR2 YNNKEL (reference sequence). The CDR3 DNA follows: TGTGCCAGCAGCCTCCGACTAGCGGGAAGTAGGGAGACCCAGTACTTC. Protein sequence: CASSLRLAGSRETQYF.

In this sample, this clonotype turned up many times. The genes are TRBV7-2 and TRBJ2-7; D is uncertain. The V end lost 4 bases, the J end lost 3 bases, and 13 bases lay between the germline ends. This CDR3 has 14 residues. The germline V gene encodes CDR1 SGHTA and CDR2 FQGNSA. CDR3 region: CASSSNPHDYEQYF. The CDR3 DNA is TGTGCCAGCAGCTCCAACCCTCACGACTACGAGCAGTACTTC.

This clonotype was seen repeatedly, ten times or more. The chain joins TRBV5-1 to TRBJ2-5; 7 nucleotides match TRBD1. The CDR3 totals 18 residues. J lost 2 bases, V lost 0 bases, and 13 bases had no gene match. Looked up from germline, CDR1 is SGHRS and CDR2 is YFSETQ. The CDR3 DNA reads as TGCGCCAGCAGCTTGGTAGGGACAGCCCTTCTGGGGCAAGAGACCCAGTACTTC. This translates into CASSLVGTALLGQETQYF.

This clonotype was observed many times. The gene calls are TRBV13 and TRBJ1-1; D may be TRBD1 (5 bases). From germline, CDR1 is PRHDT and CDR2 FYEKMQ (reference sequence). The CDR3 is 15 amino acids. The germline V and J ends were trimmed by 3 bases and 3 bases, with 14 bases remaining between them. CDR3 in DNA: TGTGCCAGCAGCTTGGGGCCCCCGGGATACACTGAAGCTTTCTTT. Its translation: CASSLGPPGYTEAFF.

The gene calls are TRBV7-2 and TRBJ2-3; the match to TRBD2 covers 14 bases. Germline values: CDR1 SGHTA, CDR2 FQGNSA. The CDR3 is 15 amino acids. Trimming removed 3 bases from V and 8 bases from J; junction bases left unmatched: 4. The CDR3 region has the DNA TGTGCCAGCAGCTTCGGGACTAGCGGGGGCGGTACGCAGTATTTT. Amino acids: CASSFGTSGGGTQYF.